This record looks at one TCR beta chain sequence and its context. Its antigen remains unknown. The germline gives CDR1 MDHEN, CDR2 SYDVKM. Trimming stripped 6 bases from V and 5 bases from J, with 14 bases between. The CDR3 runs 14 residues. The naive CD8 fraction comprised CD45RO-negative cells positively selected for CCR7 and excluded terminally differentiated effector memory CD45RA+ cells. Donors were healthy HIV-negative adults without recent acute infections or vaccinations. This table comes from immunoSEQ multiplex PCR, and its TCRdb copy is limited to in-frame clones, with some not included. The sample contains about 2 million clones, roughly 95% of which appear only once. This entry is derived from a study of shared clonotypes between healthy human individuals. In the study overall: Researchers assigned three CD4 naive, three CD4 memory, two CD8 naive and one CD8 memory plate to each donor. Regarding the study as a whole: Inspection by rarefaction showed sorted-subset sequencing to be incomplete despite large depth.

Input material: naive CD8+ T cells sorted from blood. J is TRBJ2-1 and V is TRBV28, with a tentative D call TRBD1 (5 bases). The sequence derives from a man aged 18 to 29 in good health. The CDR3 here is CASSPGHVDNEQFF. The DNA of the CDR3 is TGTGCCAGCAGCCCTGGACACGTGGACAATGAGCAGTTCTTC.